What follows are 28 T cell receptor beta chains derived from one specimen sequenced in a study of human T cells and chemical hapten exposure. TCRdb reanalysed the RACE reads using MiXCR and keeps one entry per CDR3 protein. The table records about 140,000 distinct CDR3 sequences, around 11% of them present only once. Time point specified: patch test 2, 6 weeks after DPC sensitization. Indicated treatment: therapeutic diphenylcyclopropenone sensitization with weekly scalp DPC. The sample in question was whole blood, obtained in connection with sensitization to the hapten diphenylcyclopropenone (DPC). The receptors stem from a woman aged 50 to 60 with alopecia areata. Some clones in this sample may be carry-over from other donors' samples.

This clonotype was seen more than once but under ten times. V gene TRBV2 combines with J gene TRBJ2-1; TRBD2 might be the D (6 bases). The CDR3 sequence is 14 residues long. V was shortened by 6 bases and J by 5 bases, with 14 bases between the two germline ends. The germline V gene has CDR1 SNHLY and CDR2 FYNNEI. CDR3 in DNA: TGTGCCAGCAGGTGGGGGGTTCGCAACAATGAGCAGTTCTTC. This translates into CASRWGVRNNEQFF.

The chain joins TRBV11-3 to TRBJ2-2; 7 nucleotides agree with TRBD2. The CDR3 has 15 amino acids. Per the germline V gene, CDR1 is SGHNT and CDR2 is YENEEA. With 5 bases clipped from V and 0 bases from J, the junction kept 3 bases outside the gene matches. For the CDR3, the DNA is TGTGCCAGCAGCCCCGGGAGGTCGAACACCGGGGAGCTGTTTTTT. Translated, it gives CASSPGRSNTGELFF.

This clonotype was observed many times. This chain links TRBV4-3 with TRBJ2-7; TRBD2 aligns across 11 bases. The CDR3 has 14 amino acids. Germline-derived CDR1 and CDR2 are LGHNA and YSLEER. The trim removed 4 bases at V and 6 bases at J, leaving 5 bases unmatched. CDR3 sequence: CASSPGTSGFEQYF. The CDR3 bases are TGCGCCAGCAGCCCCGGGACTAGCGGTTTCGAGCAGTACTTC.

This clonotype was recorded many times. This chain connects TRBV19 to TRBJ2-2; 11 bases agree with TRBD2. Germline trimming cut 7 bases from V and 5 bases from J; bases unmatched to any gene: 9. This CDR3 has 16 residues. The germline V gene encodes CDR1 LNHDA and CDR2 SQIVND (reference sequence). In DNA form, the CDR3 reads TGTGCCAGTAATCCTATAGCGGGAGGGAGTACCGGGGAGCTGTTTTTT. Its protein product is CASNPIAGGSTGELFF.

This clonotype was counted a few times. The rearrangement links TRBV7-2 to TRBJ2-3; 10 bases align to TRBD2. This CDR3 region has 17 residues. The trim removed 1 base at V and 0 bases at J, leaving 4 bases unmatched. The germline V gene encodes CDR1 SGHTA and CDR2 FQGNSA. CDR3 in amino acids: CASSLDLLAGSTDTQYF. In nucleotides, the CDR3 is TGTGCCAGCAGCTTAGATTTACTAGCGGGGAGCACAGATACGCAGTATTTT.

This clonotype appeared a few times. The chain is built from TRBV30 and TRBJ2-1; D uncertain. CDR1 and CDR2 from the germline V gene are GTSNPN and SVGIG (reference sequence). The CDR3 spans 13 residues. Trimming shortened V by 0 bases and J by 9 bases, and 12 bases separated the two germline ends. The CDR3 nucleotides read TGTGCCTGGAGTGTATACAGCTATAGTGAGCAGTTCTTC. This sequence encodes CAWSVYSYSEQFF. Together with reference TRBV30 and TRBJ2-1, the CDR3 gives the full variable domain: SQTIHQWPATLVQPVGSPLSLECTVEGTSNPNLYWYRQAAGRGLQLLFYSVGIGQISSEVPQNLSASRPQDRQFILSSKKLLLSDSGFYLCAWSVYSYSEQFFGPGTRLTVL.

The CDR3, as DNA: TGCGCCAGCAGCCGAGGACAGACCTATGGCTACACCTTC. Translated: CASSRGQTYGYTF. The gene calls are TRBV5-1 and TRBJ1-2; weak D call: TRBD1 (6 bases). V was clipped by 4 bases and J by 4 bases, with 11 bases between them. The CDR3 is 13 amino acids. Germline V gives CDR1 SGHRS, CDR2 YFSETQ.

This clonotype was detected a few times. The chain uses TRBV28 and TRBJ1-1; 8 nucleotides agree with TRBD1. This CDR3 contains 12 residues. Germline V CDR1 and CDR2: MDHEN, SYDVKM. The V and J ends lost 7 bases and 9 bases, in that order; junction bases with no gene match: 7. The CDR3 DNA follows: TGTGCCAGCACTACTACAGGGGGGAAAGCTTTCTTT. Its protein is CASTTTGGKAFF.

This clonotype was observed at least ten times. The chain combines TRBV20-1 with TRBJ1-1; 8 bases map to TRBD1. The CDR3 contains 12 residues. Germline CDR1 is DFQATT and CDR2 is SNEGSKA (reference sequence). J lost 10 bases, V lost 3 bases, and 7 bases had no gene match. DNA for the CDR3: TGCAGTGCTAGGGCAGGGGGCGGTTCAGCTTTCTTT. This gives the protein CSARAGGGSAFF.

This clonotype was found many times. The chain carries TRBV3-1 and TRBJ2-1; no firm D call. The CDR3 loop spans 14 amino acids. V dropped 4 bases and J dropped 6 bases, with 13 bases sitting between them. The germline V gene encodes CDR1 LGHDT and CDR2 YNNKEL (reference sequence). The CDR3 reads CASSPRSVTNEQFF. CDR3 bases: TGTGCCAGCAGCCCTAGGAGCGTAACCAATGAGCAGTTCTTC.

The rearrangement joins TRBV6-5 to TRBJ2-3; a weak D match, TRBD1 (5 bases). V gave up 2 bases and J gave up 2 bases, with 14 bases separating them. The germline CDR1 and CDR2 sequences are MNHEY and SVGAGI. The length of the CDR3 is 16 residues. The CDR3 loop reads CASSYGASRPTDTQYF. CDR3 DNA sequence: TGTGCCAGCAGTTACGGGGCTAGTCGACCCACAGATACGCAGTATTTT.

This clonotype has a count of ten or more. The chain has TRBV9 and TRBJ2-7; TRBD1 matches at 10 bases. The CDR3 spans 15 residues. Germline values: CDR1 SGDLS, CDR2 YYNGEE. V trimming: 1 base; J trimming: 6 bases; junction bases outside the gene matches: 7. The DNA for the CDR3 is TGTGCCAGCAGCGTAACACCGGGACAGGGGACCGAGCAGTACTTC. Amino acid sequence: CASSVTPGQGTEQYF. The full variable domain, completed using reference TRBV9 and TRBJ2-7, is DSGVTQTPKHLITATGQRVTLRCSPRSGDLSVYWYQQSLDQGLQFLIQYYNGEERAKGNILERFSAQQFPDLHSELNLSSLELGDSALYFCASSVTPGQGTEQYFGPGTRLTVT.

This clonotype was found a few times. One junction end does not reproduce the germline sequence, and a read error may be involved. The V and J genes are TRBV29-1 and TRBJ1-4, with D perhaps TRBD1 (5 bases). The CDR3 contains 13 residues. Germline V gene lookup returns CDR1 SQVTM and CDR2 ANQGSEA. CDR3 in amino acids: CSVEGQGSEKLFF. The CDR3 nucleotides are TGCAGCGTGGAAGGGCAGGGAAGTGAAAAACTGTTTTTT.

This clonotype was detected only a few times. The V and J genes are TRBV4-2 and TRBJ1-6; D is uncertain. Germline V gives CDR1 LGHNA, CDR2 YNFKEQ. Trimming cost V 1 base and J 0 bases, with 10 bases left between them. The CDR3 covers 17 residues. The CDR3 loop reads CASSQVAGSSYNSPLHF. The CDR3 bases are TGTGCCAGCAGCCAAGTCGCCGGGAGCTCCTATAATTCACCCCTCCACTTT.

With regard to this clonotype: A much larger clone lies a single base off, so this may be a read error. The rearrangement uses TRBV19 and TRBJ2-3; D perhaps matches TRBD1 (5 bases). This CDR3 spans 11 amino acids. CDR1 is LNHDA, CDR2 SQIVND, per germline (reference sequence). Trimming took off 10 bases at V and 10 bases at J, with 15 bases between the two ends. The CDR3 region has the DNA TGTGCCACCCTCGTAGGGGATGCGCAGTATTTT. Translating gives CATLVGDAQYF.

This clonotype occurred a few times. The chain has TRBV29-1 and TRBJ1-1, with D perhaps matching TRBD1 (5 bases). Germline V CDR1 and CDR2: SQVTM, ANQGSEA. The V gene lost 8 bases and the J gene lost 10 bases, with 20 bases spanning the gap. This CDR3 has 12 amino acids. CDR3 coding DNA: TGCAGCTCTGGGGAGGGTACGGGGGGAGCTTTCTTT. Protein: CSSGEGTGGAFF.

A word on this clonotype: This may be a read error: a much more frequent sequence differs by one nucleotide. The CDR3 DNA follows: TGTGCCAGCAGCCCCCGCCGGATCTCTGGGGCCAACGTCCTGACTTTC. Amino acid sequence: CASSPRRISGANVLTF. The chain joins TRBV7-9 to TRBJ2-6; D gene unclear. Germline loops: CDR1 SEHNR, CDR2 FQNEAQ (reference sequence). This CDR3 contains 16 residues. Trimming removed 5 bases at V and 0 bases at J, with 11 bases between.

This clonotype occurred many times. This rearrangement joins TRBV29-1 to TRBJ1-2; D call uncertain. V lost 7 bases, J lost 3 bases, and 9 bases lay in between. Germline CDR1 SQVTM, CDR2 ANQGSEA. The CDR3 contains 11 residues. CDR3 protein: CSATADYGYTF. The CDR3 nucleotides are TGCAGCGCCACAGCGGACTATGGCTACACCTTC.

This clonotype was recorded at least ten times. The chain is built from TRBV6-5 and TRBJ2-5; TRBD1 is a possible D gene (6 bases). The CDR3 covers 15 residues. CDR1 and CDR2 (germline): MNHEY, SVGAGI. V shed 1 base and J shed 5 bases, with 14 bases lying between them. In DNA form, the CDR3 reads TGTGCCAGCAGTTACTTACACAGGGTAGGGGAGACCCAGTACTTC. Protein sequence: CASSYLHRVGETQYF.

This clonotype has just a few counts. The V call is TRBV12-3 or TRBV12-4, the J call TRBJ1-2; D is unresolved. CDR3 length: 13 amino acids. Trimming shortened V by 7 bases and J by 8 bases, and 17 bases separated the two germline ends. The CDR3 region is CASTYSGPEGYTF. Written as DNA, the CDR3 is TGTGCCAGCACCTATTCCGGGCCAGAAGGCTACACCTTC.

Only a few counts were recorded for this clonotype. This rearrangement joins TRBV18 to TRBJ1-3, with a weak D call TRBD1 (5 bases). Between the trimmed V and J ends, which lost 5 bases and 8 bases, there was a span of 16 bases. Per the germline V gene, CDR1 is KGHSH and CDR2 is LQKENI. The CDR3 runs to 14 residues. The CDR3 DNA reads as TGTGCCAGCTCAGCCCGGGACCTCAGAGACACCATATATTTT. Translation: CASSARDLRDTIYF.

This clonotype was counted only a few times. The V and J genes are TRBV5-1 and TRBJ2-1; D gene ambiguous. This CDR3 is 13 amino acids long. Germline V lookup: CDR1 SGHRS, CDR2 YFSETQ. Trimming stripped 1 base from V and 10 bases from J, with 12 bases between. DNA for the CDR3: TGCGCCAGCAGCTTGATGTCCCGGCCGGAGCAGTTCTTC. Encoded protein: CASSLMSRPEQFF.

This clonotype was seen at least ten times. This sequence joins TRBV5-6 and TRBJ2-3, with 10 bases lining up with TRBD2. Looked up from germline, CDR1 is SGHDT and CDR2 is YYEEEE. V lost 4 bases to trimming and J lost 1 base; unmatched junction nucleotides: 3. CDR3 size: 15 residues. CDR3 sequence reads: CASSPGTSGTDTQYF. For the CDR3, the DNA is TGTGCCAGCAGCCCCGGGACTAGCGGCACAGATACGCAGTATTTT.

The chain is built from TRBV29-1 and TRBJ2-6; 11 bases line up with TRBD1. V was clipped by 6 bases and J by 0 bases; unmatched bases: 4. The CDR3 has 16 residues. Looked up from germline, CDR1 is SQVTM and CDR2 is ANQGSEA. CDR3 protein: CSVRDRGNSGANVLTF. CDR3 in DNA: TGCAGCGTCCGGGACAGGGGGAACTCTGGGGCCAACGTCCTGACTTTC. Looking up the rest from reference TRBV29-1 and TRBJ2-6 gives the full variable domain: SAVISQKPSRDICQRGTSLTIQCQVDSQVTMMFWYRQQPGQSLTLIATANQGSEATYESGFVIDKFPISRPNLTFSTLTVSNMSPEDSSIYLCSVRDRGNSGANVLTFGAGSRLTVL.

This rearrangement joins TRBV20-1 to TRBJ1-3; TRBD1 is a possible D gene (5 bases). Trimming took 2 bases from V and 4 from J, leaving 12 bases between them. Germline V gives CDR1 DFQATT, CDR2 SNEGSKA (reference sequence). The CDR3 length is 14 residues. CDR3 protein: CSARFGTAGNTIYF. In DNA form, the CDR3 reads TGCAGTGCTAGATTCGGGACTGCCGGAAACACCATATATTTT.

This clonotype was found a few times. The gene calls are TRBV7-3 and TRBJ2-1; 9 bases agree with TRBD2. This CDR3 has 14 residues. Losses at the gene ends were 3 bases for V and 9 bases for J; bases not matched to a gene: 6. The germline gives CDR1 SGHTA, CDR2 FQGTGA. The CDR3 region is CASSLAGGPFEQFF. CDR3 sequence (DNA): TGTGCCAGCAGCTTGGCGGGAGGGCCTTTTGAGCAGTTCTTC.

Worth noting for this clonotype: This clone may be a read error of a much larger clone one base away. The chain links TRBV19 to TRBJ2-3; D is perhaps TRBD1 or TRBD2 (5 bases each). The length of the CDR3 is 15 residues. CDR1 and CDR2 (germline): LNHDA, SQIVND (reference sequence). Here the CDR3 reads CASTESGTTTDTRYF. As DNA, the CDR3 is TGTGCCAGTACCGAGTCCGGGACCACCACAGATACGCGGTATTTT.

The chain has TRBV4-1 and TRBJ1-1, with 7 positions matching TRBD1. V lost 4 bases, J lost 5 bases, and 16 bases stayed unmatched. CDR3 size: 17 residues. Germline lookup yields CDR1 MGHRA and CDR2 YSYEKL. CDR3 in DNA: TGCGCCAGCAGCCGGGAGACAGGGCCCAGGTGGGTGACTGAAGCTTTCTTT. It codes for CASSRETGPRWVTEAFF.